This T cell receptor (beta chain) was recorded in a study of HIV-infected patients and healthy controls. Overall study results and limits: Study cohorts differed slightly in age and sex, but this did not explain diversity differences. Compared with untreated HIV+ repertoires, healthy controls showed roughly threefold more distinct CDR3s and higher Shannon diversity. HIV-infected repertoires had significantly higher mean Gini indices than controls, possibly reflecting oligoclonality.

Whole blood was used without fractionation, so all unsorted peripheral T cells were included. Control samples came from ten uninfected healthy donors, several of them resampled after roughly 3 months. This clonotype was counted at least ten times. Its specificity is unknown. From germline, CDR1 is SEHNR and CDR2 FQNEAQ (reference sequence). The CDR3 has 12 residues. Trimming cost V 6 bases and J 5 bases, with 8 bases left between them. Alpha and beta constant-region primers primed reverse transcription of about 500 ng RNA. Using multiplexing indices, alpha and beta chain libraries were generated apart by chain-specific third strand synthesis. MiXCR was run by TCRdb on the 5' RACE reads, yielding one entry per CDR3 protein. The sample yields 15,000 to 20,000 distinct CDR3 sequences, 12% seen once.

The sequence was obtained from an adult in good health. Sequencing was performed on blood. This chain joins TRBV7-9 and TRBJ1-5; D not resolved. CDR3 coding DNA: TGTGCCAGCAGGAGAGGGCATCAGCCCCAGCATTTT. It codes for CASRRGHQPQHF.